These 27 T cell receptor beta chains originate from one sample sequenced in a study of blood T cells in healthy people across ages. A second about 7 to 12 cycle PCR used barcoded and J-beta primers. Via MiXCR, TCRdb re-called the 5' RACE reads, giving one row per CDR3 protein. The data hold about 1.8 million distinct CDR3 sequences, with around 48% observed a single time. Sample: blood. The receptors originated from a woman between 40 and 55 years old in good health.

The chain links TRBV7-9 to TRBJ2-3, with 8 bases lining up with TRBD1. V dropped 5 bases and J dropped 6; count of bases not matched to a gene: 4. The CDR3 is made up of 13 amino acids. Germline values: CDR1 SEHNR, CDR2 FQNEAQ (reference sequence). CDR3 sequence (DNA): TGTGCCAGCAGCGTTAACAGGGGGGATACGCAGTATTTT. It translates to CASSVNRGDTQYF.

The chain couples TRBV11-2 to TRBJ2-7; D is undetermined. Trimming left V 1 base short and J 4 bases short, with 5 bases between. The CDR3 length is 12 residues. CDR1 is SGHAT and CDR2 is FQNNGV in the germline V gene. The CDR3 bases are TGTGCCAGCAGCTTAGCACAATACGAGCAGTACTTC. Its translation is CASSLAQYEQYF.

This chain uses TRBV7-2 with TRBJ1-5, with 8 bases fitting TRBD1. J was trimmed by 7 bases and V by 1 base; bases with no gene match: 9. Germline V lookup: CDR1 SGHTA, CDR2 FQGNSA. The CDR3 is 16 residues long. CDR3 DNA: TGTGCCAGCAGCTTAGGGGCTCCGGACAGGGCACAGCCCCAGCATTTT. Its translation: CASSLGAPDRAQPQHF. Filled out from reference TRBV7-2 and TRBJ1-5, the complete variable domain reads GAGVSQSPSNKVTEKGKDVELRCDPISGHTALYWYRQSLGQGLEFLIYFQGNSAPDKSGLPSDRFSAERTGGSVSTLTIQRTQQEDSAVYLCASSLGAPDRAQPQHFGDGTRLSIL.

This clonotype has only a few counts. The chain recombines TRBV4-2 with TRBJ2-5; TRBD1 aligns across 8 bases. Looked up from germline, CDR1 is LGHNA and CDR2 is YNFKEQ. V gave up 1 base and J gave up 2 bases; unmatched junction bases: 3. This CDR3 comprises 15 residues. The CDR3 region has the DNA TGTGCCAGCAGCCAAGGTGGACAGGGTCAAGAGACCCAGTACTTC. Its translation is CASSQGGQGQETQYF.

This clonotype was observed a handful of times. V and J are TRBV4-1 and TRBJ2-5; D is perhaps TRBD2 (6 bases). Trimming took off 2 bases at V and 4 bases at J, with 14 bases between the two ends. The CDR3 runs 15 residues. Germline CDR1 MGHRA, CDR2 YSYEKL. The CDR3 DNA follows: TGCGCCAGCAGCCAACTCGGGGAGGAGGGAGAGACCCAGTACTTC. It encodes CASSQLGEEGETQYF.

This clonotype was counted between two and nine times. CDR3 bases: TGTGCCAGCAGACCGGTGAGCGGCCCCCAAGAGACCCAGTACTTC. It encodes CASRPVSGPQETQYF. V gene TRBV12-3 or TRBV12-4 combines with J gene TRBJ2-5, with D possibly being TRBD2 (5 bases). The CDR3 is 15 amino acids. Trimming removed 6 bases at V and 1 base at J, with 15 bases between.

J is TRBJ1-2 and V is TRBV4-2, with D hard to call. V lost 0 bases to trimming and J lost 8 bases, with 16 bases between them. The germline V gene encodes CDR1 LGHNA and CDR2 YNFKEQ. There are 15 residues in the CDR3. The CDR3: CASSQDLRLGDGYTF. The CDR3 DNA is TGTGCCAGCAGCCAAGACCTTAGACTGGGCGACGGCTACACCTTC.

DNA of the CDR3: TGCAGTGCCCAATCCTCCCTAGCGGGTGGGAGGAGCGAGCAGTACTTC. It is translated as CSAQSSLAGGRSEQYF. The chain has TRBV20-1 and TRBJ2-7, with 8 bases fitting TRBD2. V was clipped by 6 bases and J by 6 bases; unmatched bases: 19. Germline V lookup: CDR1 DFQATT, CDR2 SNEGSKA (reference sequence). CDR3 length equals 16 residues.

This clonotype was picked up a small number of times. The chain uses TRBV4-1 and TRBJ2-3; 7 bases fit TRBD2. The CDR3 runs to 16 residues. Trimming at V came to 4 bases and at J to 0 bases, leaving 7 bases not matched to a gene. CDR1 and CDR2 (germline): MGHRA, YSYEKL. The CDR3 DNA reads as TGCGCCAGCAGCCCTAACGGGGGGTCTAGCACAGATACGCAGTATTTT. Translated, it gives CASSPNGGSSTDTQYF.

The rearrangement uses TRBV29-1 and TRBJ2-3; D gene unclear. V lost 2 bases, J lost 2 bases, and 11 bases lay in between. From germline, CDR1 is SQVTM and CDR2 ANQGSEA. The CDR3 loop spans 14 amino acids. The CDR3 DNA reads TGCAGCGTTGAAAACTGGTGGTCCACAGATACGCAGTATTTT. Translating it yields CSVENWWSTDTQYF.

This chain uses TRBV7-3 with TRBJ2-3, with 12 bases matching TRBD2. This CDR3 spans 21 amino acids. The V gene's germline CDR1 is SGHTA and CDR2 FQGTGA. Trimming cost V 5 bases and J 2 bases; bases outside gene matches: 20. CDR3 protein: CASSTYASGGATSWVTDTQYF. The CDR3 nucleotides are TGTGCCAGCAGCACCTACGCTAGCGGGGGGGCAACGTCGTGGGTCACAGATACGCAGTATTTT.

This clonotype was counted between two and nine times. This chain uses TRBV20-1 with TRBJ2-1; unclear D gene. Trimming pared 3 bases from V and 12 bases from J, leaving 12 bases between. Looked up from germline, CDR1 is DFQATT and CDR2 is SNEGSKA (reference sequence). The length of the CDR3 is 11 residues. The CDR3 nucleotides read TGCAGTGCTAGTTTACTCGGTGGGCAGTTCTTC. It translates to CSASLLGGQFF.

This clonotype has just a few counts. The V and J genes are TRBV3-1 and TRBJ2-5; 7 bases align to TRBD1. Per the germline V gene, CDR1 is LGHDT and CDR2 is YNNKEL (reference sequence). The trim removed 2 bases at V and 5 bases at J, leaving 8 bases unmatched. This CDR3 spans 15 amino acids. The CDR3 DNA reads as TGTGCCAGCAGCCAACCGTCCGGGACAGTCGAGACCCAGTACTTC. It translates to CASSQPSGTVETQYF.

The table lists this clonotype with a few counts. The chain is built from TRBV10-2 and TRBJ2-5; D remains unclear. This CDR3 contains 13 residues. Germline CDR1 WSHSY, CDR2 SAAADI. Deletions cut 8 bases from V and 0 bases from J, with 10 bases between. The CDR3 nucleotides are TGCGCCAGCGGTCCAGTAGACCAAGAGACCCAGTACTTC. Translated, it gives CASGPVDQETQYF.

The chain combines TRBV27 with TRBJ2-1; TRBD1 matches 7 bases. V was clipped by 3 bases and J by 4 bases; unmatched bases: 3. The length of the CDR3 is 14 residues. From germline, CDR1 is MNHEY and CDR2 SMNVEV (reference sequence). The CDR3 bases are TGTGCCAGCAGTTTTAGGGGGCTGTACAATGAGCAGTTCTTC. This translates into CASSFRGLYNEQFF.

The rearrangement joins TRBV6-1 to TRBJ2-7; D perhaps matches TRBD2 (6 bases). V lost 11 bases to trimming and J lost 5 bases, with 16 bases between them. The CDR3 contains 12 residues. Germline values: CDR1 MNHNS, CDR2 SASEGT. CDR3 residues: CACQAGSHEQYF. The CDR3 DNA reads TGTGCCTGCCAAGCGGGTTCCCACGAGCAGTACTTC.

V and J are TRBV20-1 and TRBJ2-5, with 10 bases identical to TRBD2. Germline-derived CDR1 and CDR2 are DFQATT and SNEGSKA (reference sequence). CDR3 length equals 16 residues. Germline trimming cut 5 bases from V and 2 bases from J; bases unmatched to any gene: 11. CDR3 in amino acids: CSADHGLAVPQETQYF. The CDR3 DNA reads TGCAGTGCTGACCACGGACTAGCGGTTCCTCAAGAGACCCAGTACTTC.

The genes are TRBV5-1 and TRBJ1-4; the match to TRBD1 covers 10 bases. This CDR3 contains 16 residues. The V gene end was trimmed by 0 bases and the J gene end by 8 bases; junction bases not matched to a gene: 7. Per the germline V gene, CDR1 is SGHRS and CDR2 is YFSETQ. The chain's CDR3 is CASSLGGQGGFEKLFF. CDR3 nucleotides: TGCGCCAGCAGCTTGGGCGGACAGGGGGGCTTCGAAAAACTGTTTTTT.

On this clonotype itself: The germline gene is not matched at one end of the junction; a read error may be the cause. The chain is built from TRBV27 and TRBJ1-6; D is perhaps TRBD1 (5 bases). The germline gives CDR1 MNHEY, CDR2 SMNVEV (reference sequence). The CDR3 is 15 amino acids. CDR3 protein: CACSLDRDLNSPLHF. The CDR3 DNA reads as TGTGCCTGCAGTTTAGATCGGGACCTAAATTCACCCCTCCACTTT.

About this clonotype: Its ends do not fully match the called genes, so a read error is possible. The chain uses TRBV20-1 and TRBJ2-7, with TRBD2 matching over 7 bases. Germline V CDR1 and CDR2: DFQATT, SNEGSKA (reference sequence). The CDR3 covers 14 residues. The CDR3 reads CSARGDYPPNEQYF. CDR3 bases: TGCAGTGCGAGAGGGGACTATCCACCGAACGAGCAGTACTTC.

The rearrangement joins TRBV3-1 to TRBJ2-3, with TRBD2 matching 9 bases. Losses at the gene ends were 4 bases for V and 4 bases for J; bases not matched to a gene: 12. Germline CDR1 LGHDT, CDR2 YNNKEL (reference sequence). The CDR3 loop spans 17 amino acids. The CDR3 protein is CASSLMTSGVDSDTQYF. CDR3 sequence (DNA): TGTGCCAGCAGCCTAATGACTAGCGGCGTAGATTCAGATACGCAGTATTTT.

This clonotype has more than one count but fewer than ten. This chain connects TRBV3-1 to TRBJ2-7; D may be TRBD1 (5 bases). The germline V and J ends were trimmed by 1 base and 9 bases, with 7 bases remaining between them. The CDR3 runs to 11 residues. CDR1 is LGHDT, CDR2 YNNKEL, per germline (reference sequence). The CDR3: CASSQGTGQYF. The CDR3 nucleotides are TGTGCCAGCAGCCAAGGAACAGGGCAGTACTTC.

This clonotype was recorded a few times. The chain combines TRBV12-3 or TRBV12-4 with TRBJ2-1; D is ambiguous. The length of the CDR3 is 14 residues. The V gene lost 7 bases and the J gene lost 6 bases, with 16 bases spanning the gap. Here the CDR3 reads CASTKYVGFNEQFF. The DNA of the CDR3 is TGTGCCAGCACCAAATATGTAGGGTTCAATGAGCAGTTCTTC.

The chain is built from TRBV11-2 and TRBJ1-2; D perhaps matches TRBD1 (5 bases). Trimming removed 0 bases at V and 2 bases at J, with 10 bases between. Per the germline V gene, CDR1 is SGHAT and CDR2 is FQNNGV. CDR3 size: 15 residues. CDR3 DNA sequence: TGTGCCAGCAGCTTAGATACCAGGGAAAACTATGGCTACACCTTC. It translates to CASSLDTRENYGYTF.

This clonotype was observed a handful of times. V gene TRBV20-1 combines with J gene TRBJ2-3; 8 nucleotides align to TRBD2. Germline V gives CDR1 DFQATT, CDR2 SNEGSKA (reference sequence). The trim removed 6 bases at V and 0 bases at J, leaving 11 bases unmatched. The CDR3 is made up of 16 amino acids. The DNA of the CDR3 is TGCAGTGCCCGCGTAGCGGGGCGAACTAGCACAGATACGCAGTATTTT. This codes for CSARVAGRTSTDTQYF.

This clonotype was recorded a few times. The chain recombines TRBV6-5 with TRBJ2-7, with D uncertain. Trimming removed 10 bases from V and 2 bases from J, with 12 bases in between. CDR1 and CDR2 (germline): MNHEY, SVGAGI. The CDR3 is 12 amino acids. CDR3 DNA sequence: TGTGCCACCAAAGGTAGAGCCTACGAGCAGTACTTC. Its protein product is CATKGRAYEQYF.

This sequence joins TRBV6-6 and TRBJ2-5, with D perhaps assigned TRBD1 or TRBD2 (5 bases each). Trimming stripped 6 bases from V and 5 bases from J, with 16 bases between. This CDR3 is 14 amino acids long. Germline CDR1 reads MNHNY; CDR2 reads SVGAGI (reference sequence). CDR3 sequence reads: CASRHQRGAETQYF. The CDR3 DNA sequence: TGTGCCAGCAGACACCAAAGGGGAGCCGAGACCCAGTACTTC.